The sequence of this TCR beta chain was determined in a study of monozygotic twins with inflammatory bowel disease. Study outcomes and limitations: It was not supported that a single strong signal or clonotype was associated with IBD.

UMIs were attached via template switching, each with a 6-nucleotide sample barcode. TCRdb re-called the 5' RACE reads and catalogs CDR3 proteins one per entry, DNA excluded. The repertoire table contains approximately 390,000 distinct CDR3 sequences. On this clonotype: Its antigen is still unknown.

CDR3 length equals 14 residues. Per the germline V gene, CDR1 is SGHNT and CDR2 is YYREEE (reference sequence). The sequencing sample was made of blood. The receptor comes from a human donor with ulcerative colitis or Crohn's disease, or a healthy co-twin of an affected twin (not recorded which). The chain carries TRBV5-4 and TRBJ2-1. CDR3 loop: CASSPGTTYNEQFF.